This T cell receptor (beta chain) was found in a study of T cells in Graves' hyperthyroidism and ophthalmopathy. The germline CDR1 and CDR2 sequences are SGDLS and YYNGEE. This CDR3 is 14 amino acids long. V was trimmed by 4 bases and J by 7 bases, leaving 14 bases between them. This clonotype has a count of ten or more. Antigen unknown. Findings of the study overall: Stable hyperthyroidism was told apart from ophthalmopathy by a model built on 13 V-J features. The model's output predicted ophthalmopathy at a median of roughly 6.9 months prior to onset.

Inclusion characteristics of ophthalmopathy patients comprised a Clinical Activity Score of at least 3, a NOSPECS grade of at least 4, and duration under 3 months. Template material for amplifying TCR beta CDR3 regions consisted of RNA transcripts. When the TCR CDR3 underwent first-round RT-PCR, the HTBI primer set was used. From the multiplex PCR reads, TCRdb called clonotypes with MiXCR, one entry per CDR3 protein. The sample includes about 500,000 distinct CDR3 sequences, roughly 16% seen only once; the top ten take around 28%. The chain joins TRBV9 to TRBJ2-2, with D possibly TRBD1 on 5 matching bases. Material: blood. The sequence derives from a woman younger than 45 with Graves' ophthalmopathy. Here the CDR3 DNA reads TGTGCCAGCAGCTCGACAGTCCTCAGCGGGGAGCTGTTTTTT. Its protein is CASSSTVLSGELFF.